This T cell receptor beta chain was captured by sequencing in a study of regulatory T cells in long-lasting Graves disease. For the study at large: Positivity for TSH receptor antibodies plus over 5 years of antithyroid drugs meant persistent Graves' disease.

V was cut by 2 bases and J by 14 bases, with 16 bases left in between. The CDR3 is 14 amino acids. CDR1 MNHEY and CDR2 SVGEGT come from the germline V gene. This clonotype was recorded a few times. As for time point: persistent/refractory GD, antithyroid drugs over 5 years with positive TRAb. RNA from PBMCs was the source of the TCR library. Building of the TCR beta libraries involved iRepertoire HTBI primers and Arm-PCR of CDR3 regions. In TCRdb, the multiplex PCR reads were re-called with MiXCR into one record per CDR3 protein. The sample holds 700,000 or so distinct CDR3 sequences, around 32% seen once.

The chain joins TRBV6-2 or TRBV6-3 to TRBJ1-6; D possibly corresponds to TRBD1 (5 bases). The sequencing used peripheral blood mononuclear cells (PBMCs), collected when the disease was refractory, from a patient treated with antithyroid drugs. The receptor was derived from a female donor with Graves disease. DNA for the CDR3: TGTGCCAGCAGTTACCGGGGCGGGGAGGGGACCCTCCACTTT. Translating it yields CASSYRGGEGTLHF.